What follows is one T cell receptor beta chain and its context. These data are taken from a study of blood T cell repertoires in COVID-19. About the research overall: Acute-phase and convalescent COVID-19 samples originated in the United States, Italy and Spain. PBMCs, B-cell-depleted T cells, or T cells were the source of the cDNA or gDNA that made up the material.

Authors' analysis steps: From reference gene primer amplification, estimates of nucleated cell counts were derived. Repertoires were generated with immunoSEQ multiplex PCR, while TCRdb's copy carries only in-frame clones and drops some. V and J calls and clone size come straight from that table; D and trimming were deduced from the DNA. The sample gives approximately 98,000 clones, 70% to 90% of which show up once; 4.1% is in the top ten. The source material was peripheral blood. The TCR was taken from a man between 60 and 75 years old with acute or convalescent COVID-19.

The CDR3 DNA is TGTGCCAGCAATTCGGCTCAGGGGGACACTGAAGCTTTCTTT. Translating it yields CASNSAQGDTEAFF. This rearrangement joins TRBV28 to TRBJ1-1; 7 nucleotides line up with TRBD1. J was trimmed by 3 bases and V by 7 bases; bases with no gene match: 8. The CDR3 extends over 14 amino acids. CDR1 is MDHEN, CDR2 SYDVKM, per germline.